This T cell receptor beta chain originates from a study of blood T cell repertoires in COVID-19. Under the authors' procedure: Amplification from reference gene primers served as the basis for estimated nucleated cell counts. Libraries were prepared by immunoSEQ multiplex PCR; TCRdb keeps only in-frame clonotypes and omits some of them. V, J and clone size derive from that table, while D and trimming were established from the DNA sequence. The sample shows 55,000 to 65,000 clones, roughly nine tenths of them seen only once. J was trimmed by 6 bases and V by 3 bases; bases with no gene match: 9. Germline V CDR1 and CDR2: DFQATT, SNEGSKA (reference sequence). The CDR3 is 14 residues long.

V usage is TRBV20-1 and J usage is TRBJ2-7; TRBD1 aligns across 9 bases. The TCR sequence derives from a woman aged 60-75 years with COVID-19, enrolled during active disease. The sequenced material came from peripheral blood. In nucleotides, the CDR3 is TGCAGTGCTAGTGGAGCCGGGACAGGGCGCGAGCAGTACTTC. Its translation is CSASGAGTGREQYF.